Listed below are T cell receptor beta chains from one sample, sequenced in a study of blood T cells in healthy people across ages. TCRdb redid the calling of the 5' RACE reads with MiXCR, one entry per CDR3 protein. The sample yields 270,000 or so distinct CDR3 sequences, 25% to 30% seen once. Input material: blood. Every receptor here comes from an older woman in good health. Both conserved end residues are part of each CDR3. A D gene is named only where the DNA matches it firmly. The listing skips clone size in some rows; elsewhere it reads once, few, many or a size class.

CDR3 length	D gene	V gene	J gene	clone size	CDR3 DNA	CDR3 protein
14	-	TRBV6-1	TRBJ1-4	few	TGTGCCTCAAGGAGGGATCAGGGATATGAAAAACTGTTTTTT	CASRRDQGYEKLFF
14	-	TRBV18	TRBJ2-3	-	TGTGCCAGCTCCTTCCAACCTAGCACAGATACGCAGTATTTT	CASSFQPSTDTQYF
14	-	TRBV7-8	TRBJ2-7	-	TGTGCCAGCAGCTCGCCGGACTACCCCTACGAGCAGTACTTC	CASSSPDYPYEQYF
14	TRBD1	TRBV6-2/TRBV6-3	TRBJ1-1	-	TGTGCCATCAGGGACAGGGGATGGAGCACTGAAGCTTTCTTT	CAIRDRGWSTEAFF
12	-	TRBV6-5	TRBJ2-5	-	TGTGCCAGCAGCCCACAGGGGACTACCCAGTACTTC	CASSPQGTTQYF
15	-	TRBV12-3/TRBV12-4	TRBJ2-3	few	TGTGCCAGCGGTCCGGGTTACAGGGTGGCAGATACGCAGTATTTT	CASGPGYRVADTQYF
13	-	TRBV20-1	TRBJ2-1	-	TGCAGTGCCCCCTCCAGAGGGATCGGTGAGCAGTTCTTC	CSAPSRGIGEQFF
13	TRBD1	TRBV28	TRBJ1-2	many	TGTGCCAGCAGTTCGCAGGGGGCGCATGGCTACACCTTC	CASSSQGAHGYTF
13	-	TRBV18	TRBJ1-1	-	TGTGCCAGCTCACAGTCAGGGAACACTGAAGCTTTCTTT	CASSQSGNTEAFF
16	-	TRBV28	TRBJ2-2	-	TGTGCCAGCAGTTTATCATGGGTGACGCAAACCGGGGAGCTGTTTTTT	CASSLSWVTQTGELFF
14	-	TRBV2	TRBJ2-3	-	TGTGCCAGCAATTTCGGACTCAACACAGATACGCAGTATTTT	CASNFGLNTDTQYF
13	-	TRBV20-1	TRBJ2-7	-	TGCAGTGCTAGGGGCCCCCAGGGAGACGAGCAGTACTTC	CSARGPQGDEQYF
16	-	TRBV2	TRBJ2-1	few	TGTGCCAGCAGTGATATTCGACCACTCGGGGTCGTTGAGCAGTTCTTC	CASSDIRPLGVVEQFF
12	-	TRBV18	TRBJ2-7	many	TGTGCCAGCTCACCGAAGACGGGCGAGCAGTACTTC	CASSPKTGEQYF
13	-	TRBV19	TRBJ2-5	few	TGTGCCAGTAGTCCAACGTACCAAGAGACCCAGTACTTC	CASSPTYQETQYF
13	TRBD1	TRBV29-1	TRBJ1-5	many	TGCAGCGTAACCGGGACAGGGGGGCAGCCCCAGCATTTT	CSVTGTGGQPQHF
12	-	TRBV20-1	TRBJ2-5	-	TGCAGTGCTAGAGAGGCCACTAGTCGAAAGTTCTTC	CSAREATSRKFF